The clone carrying this T cell receptor (beta chain) was counted only a few times. These data are taken from a study of blood T cell repertoires in COVID-19. Here immunoSEQ multiplex PCR was the method, and the copy in TCRdb shows in-frame clones only, minus some. The sample yields about 59,000 clones, 91% seen once. The sequence was obtained from a human donor in a cohort sampled during active COVID-19. The source material was peripheral blood.

CDR3 protein: CASSLEVQTAAPYTF. In DNA, the CDR3 is TGCGCCAGCAGCTTGGAAGTGCAGACAGCCGCTCCCTACACCTTC. This chain uses TRBV5-1 with TRBJ1-2; D may be TRBD1 (5 bases). The V gene's germline CDR1 is SGHRS and CDR2 YFSETQ. This CDR3 is 15 amino acids long. With 0 bases removed from V and 10 bases from J, the gap between germline ends came to 19 bases. The variable domain in full, completed from reference TRBV5-1 and TRBJ1-2, reads KAGVTQTPRYLIKTRGQQVTLSCSPISGHRSVSWYQQTPGQGLQFLFEYFSETQRNKGNFPGRFSGRQFSNSRSEMNVSTLELGDSALYLCASSLEVQTAAPYTFGSGTRLTVV.